Included here is one TCR beta chain sequence, with context. This sample stems from a study of blood T cell repertoires in COVID-19. Overall study: The study drew acute and convalescent COVID-19 samples from the United States, Italy and Spain. PBMCs, B-cell-depleted T cells, or T cells were the source of the cDNA or gDNA that made up the material.

Germline loops: CDR1 SGHTA, CDR2 FQGTGA. The CDR3 loop spans 15 amino acids. The V and J ends lost 2 bases and 4 bases respectively, with 14 bases between them. Generated by immunoSEQ multiplex PCR, the TCRdb table keeps only in-frame clones and is missing some. The data contain under 200,000 clones, 86% of them singletons. This receptor was taken from an older man with acute or convalescent COVID-19. Material for sequencing was peripheral blood. The chain uses TRBV7-3 and TRBJ1-1, with D perhaps matching TRBD1 (6 bases). The DNA for the CDR3 is TGTGCCAGCAGCTTAGAGGGGGGGCTGGGCACTGAAGCTTTCTTT. This encodes CASSLEGGLGTEAFF.